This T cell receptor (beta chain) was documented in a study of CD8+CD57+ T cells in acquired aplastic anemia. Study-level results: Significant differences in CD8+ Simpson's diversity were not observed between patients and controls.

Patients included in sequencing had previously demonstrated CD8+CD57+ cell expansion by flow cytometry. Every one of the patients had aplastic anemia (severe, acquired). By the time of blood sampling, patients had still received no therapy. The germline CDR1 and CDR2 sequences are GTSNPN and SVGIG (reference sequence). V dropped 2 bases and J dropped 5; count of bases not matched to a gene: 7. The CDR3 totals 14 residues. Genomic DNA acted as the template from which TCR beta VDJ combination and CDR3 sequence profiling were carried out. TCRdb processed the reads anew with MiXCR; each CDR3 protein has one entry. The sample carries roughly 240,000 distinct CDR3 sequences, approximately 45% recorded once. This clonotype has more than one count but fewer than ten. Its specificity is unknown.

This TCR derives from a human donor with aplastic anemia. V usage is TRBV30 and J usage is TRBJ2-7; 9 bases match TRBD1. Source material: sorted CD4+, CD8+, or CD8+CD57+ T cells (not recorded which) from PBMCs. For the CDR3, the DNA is TGTGCCTGGAGTCTCGGGACAGGGAGGGACGAGCAGTACTTC. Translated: CAWSLGTGRDEQYF.